A single sample gave rise to the 10 T cell receptor beta chains below, sequenced in a study of blood T cell repertoires in COVID-19 (dated by TCRdb to 2020 to 2021). The library was built by means of the immunoSEQ multiplex PCR assay. Imported from immuneACCESS, the table was reduced by TCRdb to in-frame sequences with V and J called. These copies leave out some clones; in studies compared against another copy, an unresolved V gene accounts for under half, and the cause of the remainder is not known. The sample table holds nearly 350,000 clones, of which around 83% were seen once. Roughly 3% of the sample is taken by the ten largest. The sequenced material came from peripheral blood. These receptors came from a man aged 30 to 39 with active or convalescent COVID-19.

The chain links TRBV7-9 to TRBJ2-4, with D maybe TRBD1 (6 bases). The CDR3 is made up of 16 amino acids. Deletions cut 5 bases from V and 0 bases from J, with 14 bases between. From germline, CDR1 is SEHNR and CDR2 FQNEAQ (reference sequence). CDR3 coding DNA: TGTGCCAGCAGCCCCTTCTACAGGGTAGCCAAAAACATTCAGTACTTC. It encodes CASSPFYRVAKNIQYF. The variable domain in full, with the rest retrieved from reference TRBV7-9 and TRBJ2-4, is DTGVSQNPRHKITKRGQNVTFRCDPISEHNRLYWYRQTLGQGPEFLTYFQNEAQLEKSRLLSDRFSAERPKGSFSTLEIQRTEQGDSAMYLCASSPFYRVAKNIQYFGAGTRLSVL.

V usage is TRBV18 and J usage is TRBJ1-3; D ambiguous. Germline lookup yields CDR1 KGHSH and CDR2 LQKENI. Between the trimmed V and J ends, which lost 2 bases and 0 bases, there was a span of 20 bases. This CDR3 is 19 amino acids long. This CDR3 reads CASSPGRVTLRDSGNTIYF. DNA for the CDR3: TGTGCCAGCTCACCAGGGAGGGTTACTTTGCGGGACTCTGGAAACACCATATATTTT.

The chain has TRBV30 and TRBJ2-5; the D is unclear. Trimming stripped 2 bases from V and 1 base from J, with 11 bases between. This CDR3 is built from 14 residues. CDR1 GTSNPN and CDR2 SVGIG come from the germline V gene (reference sequence). DNA for the CDR3: TGTGCCTGGAGTATAGGCGGAACCCAAGAGACCCAGTACTTC. This translates into CAWSIGGTQETQYF.

The chain uses TRBV12-3 or TRBV12-4 and TRBJ2-3; D unclear. The CDR3 length is 13 residues. V lost 5 bases, J lost 5 bases, and 11 bases lay in between. CDR3 amino acids: CASSIRSRDTQYF. DNA for the CDR3: TGTGCCAGCAGTATCCGTTCCCGAGATACGCAGTATTTT.

Comment on this clone: Within the sample, other DNA sequences also encode this same CDR3. The chain recombines TRBV6-1 with TRBJ2-5; D gene unclear. Germline assignment: CDR1 MNHNS and CDR2 SASEGT. The V end lost 0 bases, the J end lost 5 bases, and 4 bases lay between the germline ends. The CDR3 has 12 residues. The CDR3 here is CASSEAQETQYF. In DNA form, the CDR3 reads TGTGCCAGCAGTGAAGCGCAGGAGACCCAGTACTTC.

The V and J genes are TRBV10-3 and TRBJ2-1, with 11 bases fitting TRBD2. Germline-derived CDR1 and CDR2 are ENHRY and SYGVKD. V lost 0 bases and J lost 3; bases outside the gene matches: 4. This CDR3 contains 17 residues. CDR3 nucleotide sequence: TGTGCCATCAGTGAGTCGGTTGGGACTAGCGGCTACAATGAGCAGTTCTTC. It codes for CAISESVGTSGYNEQFF.

The DNA of the CDR3 is TGTGCCAGCACCGACCTCCCTCAGGGGGCTGTCTATGGCTACACCTTC. This translates into CASTDLPQGAVYGYTF. The V call is TRBV7-9, the J call TRBJ1-2, with TRBD1 matching 8 bases. Germline V gene data show CDR1 as SEHNR and CDR2 as FQNEAQ (reference sequence). After removal of 7 bases from V and 4 bases from J, the junction contained 14 bases not matched to a gene. This CDR3 contains 16 residues.

The J gene is TRBJ1-5, the V gene TRBV19; perhaps TRBD1 as D (5 bases). In germline, CDR1 is LNHDA, CDR2 SQIVND (reference sequence). Trimming pared 1 base from V and 9 bases from J, leaving 10 bases between. This CDR3 is built from 13 residues. The CDR3: CASSIAGMGPQHF. DNA for the CDR3: TGTGCCAGTAGTATAGCAGGGATGGGGCCCCAGCATTTT.

This sequence joins TRBV3-1 (or the pseudogene TRBV3-2) and TRBJ2-5; TRBD2 aligns across 7 bases. The CDR3 is made up of 19 amino acids. J gave up 5 bases and V 1 base, and 19 bases lay outside the gene matches. The germline V gene encodes CDR1 LGHDT and CDR2 YNNKEL (reference sequence). Written as DNA, the CDR3 is TGTGCCAGCAGCCAAGTCCTGGGAGGGAGTGTGCTACCGGGGGAGACCCAGTACTTC. Its translation is CASSQVLGGSVLPGETQYF.

This clone was seen only a few times. This chain uses TRBV3-1 (or the pseudogene TRBV3-2) with TRBJ2-1; perhaps TRBD2 as D (5 bases). The length of the CDR3 is 16 residues. The germline CDR1 and CDR2 sequences are LGHDT and YNNKEL (reference sequence). The V and J ends lost 0 bases and 4 bases respectively, with 13 bases between them. CDR3: CASSQDNGMGYNEQFF. In DNA form, the CDR3 reads TGTGCCAGCAGCCAAGATAACGGGATGGGGTACAATGAGCAGTTCTTC.